This T cell receptor (gamma chain) appears in the sequencing data of a study of Vδ1+ human thymocytes. Study conclusions and caveats: Bulk data may be misread because of unexpected Vdelta2 sequences. Unlike peripheral blood Vdelta1+ controls, thymic delta-chain sequences included 15% to 25% Vdelta2 and few Vdelta3. Thymic TRG and TRD repertoires appeared highly polyclonal. TRD repertoires were essentially private, unlike widely shared TRG clonotypes.

Regarding this clone: The antigen remains unidentified.

Sequences come from RNA converted to cDNA by reverse transcription. The CDR3 regions were amplified by multiplex PCR from V-gene primers to a constant-region primer. TCRdb re-called clones from the multiplex PCR reads via CATT. The sample contains 7,000 to 9,500 gamma-chain clones, 55% to 60% of which appear only once. Alphabeta T cells were depleted, then CD3+ Vdelta1+ Vdelta2- thymocytes were FACS-sorted. The germline V gene encodes CDR1 EGSNGY and CDR2 YDSYNSKV. The CDR3 has 16 residues. V shed 0 bases, J shed 6 bases, and the junction held 14 bases outside the gene matches. The rearrangement joins TRGV2 to TRGJ1 or TRGJ2. The J gene, absent from TCRdb, was called here by matching the DNA to germline. Sample: Vdelta1+ gamma-delta thymocytes from the thymus. As for subset: FACS-sorted CD3+ TCRalphabeta- TCRVdelta1+ TCRVdelta2- thymocytes. The sequence came from a girl under three years old who had congenital heart surgery. CDR3 in amino acids: CATWDGLGMMGYKKLF. CDR3 DNA sequence: TGTGCCACCTGGGACGGGCTTGGGATGATGGGTTATAAGAAACTCTTT.